The next 7 T cell receptor delta chains were all read from a single sample in a study of γδ T cells in repeated Plasmodium falciparum infection. Vgamma9/Vdelta2+ and Vdelta2-negative gammadelta T cells were flow-sorted from PBMC for bulk sequencing. TCRdb made new clone calls on the multiplex PCR reads using CATT. The sample consists of 50,000 or so delta-chain clones, approximately 1.5% of them appearing once. The sample was gamma-delta T cells from blood. All receptors derive from a pool of human donors (malaria-infected and uninfected, not separated).

The CDR3 DNA reads TGTGCTCTTGGGGAACTGTCAGCATGGGGGATCACCGCCACCGATAAACTCATCTTT. Encoded protein: CALGELSAWGITATDKLIF. J is TRDJ1 and V is TRDV1; 8 positions match TRDD3. TCRdb records no J gene; here it was assigned by comparing the DNA to germline. CDR1 and CDR2 (germline): TSWWSYY, QGS. The CDR3 covers 19 residues. Germline trimming cut 0 bases from V and 1 base from J; bases unmatched to any gene: 13.

In this sample, this clone turned up a few times. The protein that TCRdb holds for this DNA derives from a much larger clone and differs from the translated DNA at residue 13, which likely indicates a read error; the protein shown here is translated from the DNA. The V and J genes are TRDV1 and TRDJ1, with 11 nucleotides matching TRDD3. The CDR3 length is 16 residues. The trim removed 2 bases at V and 10 bases at J, leaving 12 bases unmatched. The germline V gene encodes CDR1 TSWWSYY and CDR2 QGS. The CDR3 loop reads CALGELALLGDTGLIF. CDR3 DNA sequence: TGTGCTCTTGGGGAATTAGCCTTGCTGGGGGATACAGGACTCATCTTT.

Concerning this clone: A much larger clone differs by one base, so this may be a read error. Other DNA sequences in this specimen translate into the identical CDR3. The chain joins TRDV1 to TRDJ1; TRDD2 might be the D (9 bases). The germline V gene encodes CDR1 TSWWSYY and CDR2 QGS. Trimming removed 0 bases at V and 0 bases at J, with 41 bases between. The CDR3 spans 26 residues. The CDR3 reads CALGELAFLRQVSGIRTIRYTDKLIF. CDR3 DNA sequence: TGTGCTCTTGGGGAACTGGCCTTCCTACGTCAAGTAAGCGGGATACGCACCATTCGGTACACCGATAAACTCATCTTT.

In its sample, this clone was seen many times. V usage is TRDV2 and J usage is TRDJ1; 8 bases line up with TRDD3. The J gene, absent from TCRdb, was called here by matching the DNA to germline. The CDR3 runs to 16 residues. The V gene's germline CDR1 is GEAIGNYY and CDR2 EKD. V lost 1 base, J lost 0 bases, and 6 bases stayed unmatched. CDR3 sequence: CACDTLLGVHTDKLIF. In DNA form, the CDR3 reads TGTGCCTGTGACACATTACTGGGGGTTCACACCGATAAACTCATCTTT.

With respect to this clone: The protein that TCRdb holds for this DNA derives from a much larger clone and differs from the translated DNA at residue 3, which likely indicates a read error; the protein shown here is translated from the DNA. The J gene is TRDJ1, the V gene TRDV2; perhaps TRDD3 as D (5 bases). TCRdb does not report a J gene; here it was assigned by matching the DNA to germline references. This CDR3 has 17 residues. Germline V gene data show CDR1 as GEAIGNYY and CDR2 as EKD. CDR3 loop: CARDSLQAGGHTDKLIF. The CDR3 coding sequence is TGTGCCCGTGACTCCCTGCAAGCGGGGGGGCACACCGATAAACTCATCTTT.

This clone was counted many times. The mismatch at residue 16 between this DNA's translation and the TCRdb protein of a much larger clone likely reflects a read error; the protein shown is translated from the DNA. J is TRDJ1 and V is TRDV1, with 8 positions matching TRDD3. Germline matching of the DNA provided the J gene here, since TCRdb leaves it blank. V was clipped by 2 bases and J by 4 bases; unmatched bases: 24. There are 21 residues in the CDR3. Germline V lookup: CDR1 TSWWSYY, CDR2 QGS. CDR3 residues: CALGESLSYGPLWGRVDKLIF. In DNA form, the CDR3 reads TGTGCTCTTGGGGAATCACTGTCCTACGGGCCCCTCTGGGGGAGAGTCGATAAACTCATCTTT.

This clone was observed a handful of times. TCRdb's protein, taken from a much larger clone, differs from this DNA's translation at residue 4, likely owing to a read error; the protein displayed comes from the DNA. The chain links TRDV1 to TRDJ1; 7 bases are shared with TRDD3. TCRdb does not report a J gene; here it was assigned by matching the DNA to germline references. J was trimmed by 0 bases and V by 9 bases; bases with no gene match: 19. Germline V gene data show CDR1 as TSWWSYY and CDR2 as QGS. The CDR3 loop spans 18 amino acids. As DNA, the CDR3 is TGTGCTCTGGCACAAGAGGGAAGACTGGGGCCGTACACCGATAAACTCATCTTT. This codes for CALAQEGRLGPYTDKLIF.